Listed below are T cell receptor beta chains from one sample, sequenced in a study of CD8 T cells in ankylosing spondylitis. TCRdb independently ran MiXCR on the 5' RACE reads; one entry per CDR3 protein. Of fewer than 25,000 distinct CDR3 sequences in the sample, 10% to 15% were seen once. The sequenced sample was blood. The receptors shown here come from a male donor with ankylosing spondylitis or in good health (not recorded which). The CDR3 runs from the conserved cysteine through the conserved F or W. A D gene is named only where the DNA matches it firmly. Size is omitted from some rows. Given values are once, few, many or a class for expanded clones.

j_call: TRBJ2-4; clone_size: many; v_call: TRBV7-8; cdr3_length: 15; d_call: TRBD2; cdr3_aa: CASSPSWGGFNIQYF; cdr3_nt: TGTGCCAGCAGCCCCTCCTGGGGGGGTTTCAACATTCAGTACTTC
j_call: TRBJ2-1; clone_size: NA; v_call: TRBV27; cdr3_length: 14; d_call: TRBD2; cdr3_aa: CASSPRTSYNEQFF; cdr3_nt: TGTGCCAGCAGTCCGCGGACTAGCTACAATGAGCAGTTCTTC
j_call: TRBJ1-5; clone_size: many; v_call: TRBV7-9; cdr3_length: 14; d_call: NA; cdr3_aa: CASSRTGYNQPQHF; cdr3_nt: TGTGCCAGCAGTCGAACAGGCTACAATCAGCCCCAGCATTTT
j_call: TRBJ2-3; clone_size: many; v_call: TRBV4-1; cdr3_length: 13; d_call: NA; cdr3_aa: CASSQEGADTQYF; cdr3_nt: TGCGCCAGCAGCCAAGAGGGAGCAGATACGCAGTATTTT
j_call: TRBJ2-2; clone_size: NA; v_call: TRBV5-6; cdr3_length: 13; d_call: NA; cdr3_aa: CASRRGATGELFF; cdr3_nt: TGTGCCAGCAGACGAGGGGCTACCGGGGAGCTGTTTTTT
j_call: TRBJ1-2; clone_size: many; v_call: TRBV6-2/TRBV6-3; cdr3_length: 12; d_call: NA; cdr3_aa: CASSYMDYGYTF; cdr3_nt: TGTGCCAGCAGTTACATGGACTATGGCTACACCTTC
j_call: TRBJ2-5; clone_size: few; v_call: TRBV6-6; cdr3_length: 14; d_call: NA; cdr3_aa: CASSYRDYEETQYF; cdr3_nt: TGTGCCAGCAGTTACCGGGATTACGAAGAGACCCAGTACTTC
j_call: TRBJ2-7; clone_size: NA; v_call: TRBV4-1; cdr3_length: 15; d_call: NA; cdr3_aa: CASSQGMRGSYEQYF; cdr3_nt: TGCGCCAGCAGCCAAGGGATGCGGGGCTCCTACGAGCAGTACTTC
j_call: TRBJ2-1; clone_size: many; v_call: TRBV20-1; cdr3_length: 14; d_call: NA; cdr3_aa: CSAPRGSSYNEQFF; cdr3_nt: TGCAGTGCTCCCCGGGGCAGCTCCTACAATGAGCAGTTCTTC
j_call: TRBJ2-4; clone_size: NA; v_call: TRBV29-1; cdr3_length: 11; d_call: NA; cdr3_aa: CSVIGANIQYF; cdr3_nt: TGCAGCGTCATAGGAGCAAACATTCAGTACTTC